This T cell receptor beta chain is from a study of technical replicates of blood from a handful of donors. This clone showed up just once. The protocol was immunoSEQ multiplex PCR, while the TCRdb copy is restricted to in-frame clones and leaves out a portion. The table records more than 65,000 clones, around 94% of them present only once. This CDR3 contains 14 residues. After removal of 4 bases from V and 4 bases from J, the junction contained 7 bases not matched to a gene. The germline gives CDR1 SGHRS, CDR2 YFSETQ. The genes are TRBV5-1 and TRBJ1-2; 7 positions agree with TRBD1. Sequencing input: T cells isolated from PBMCs. The source of this sequence is a human donor in good health. The CDR3 DNA sequence: TGCGCCAGCAGCCTCGAGGGGGCTAGCTATGGCTACACCTTC. This codes for CASSLEGASYGYTF.